A selection of T cell receptor beta chains follows, all from one sample in a study of pediatric ulcerative colitis. Here immunoSEQ multiplex PCR was the method, and the copy in TCRdb shows in-frame clones only, minus some. The sample consists of about 64,000 clones, roughly nine tenths of them appearing once. The sequencing input was blood. Every receptor here comes from a boy aged 5 to 17 with severe ulcerative colitis. Both conserved end residues are part of each CDR3. The order of the fields is D gene, CDR3 length, J gene, V gene, clone size, CDR3 protein, CDR3 DNA. A D gene is named only where the DNA matches it firmly. Clone size, where shown, is once, few, many, or a class for clones that have expanded.

>TRBD1|16|TRBJ2-6|TRBV30|-
CAWSGDRGPGANVLTF
TGTGCCTGGAGTGGGGACAGGGGGCCTGGGGCCAACGTCCTGACTTTC
>TRBD1|15|TRBJ2-5|TRBV7-8|-
CASSARDRGGETQYF
TGTGCCAGCAGCGCCCGGGACAGGGGCGGGGAGACCCAGTACTTC
>TRBD2|18|TRBJ2-2|TRBV4-2|-
CASSQDNRGLANTGELFF
TGTGCCAGCAGCCAAGATAATAGGGGACTAGCGAACACCGGGGAGCTGTTTTTT
>TRBD2|17|TRBJ2-2|TRBV18|-
CASSSEGTSGATGELFF
TGTGCCAGCTCATCGGAAGGGACTAGCGGGGCGACCGGGGAGCTGTTTTTT
>-|9|TRBJ2-7|TRBV21-1|-
CASSKAPLF
TGTGCCAGCAGCAAAGCCCCTTTATTC
>-|15|TRBJ1-1|TRBV2|-
CASSGPTGAYTEAFF
TGTGCCAGCAGTGGGCCGACAGGCGCCTACACTGAAGCTTTCTTT
>TRBD1|14|TRBJ1-2|TRBV5-1|-
CASSLVEGARGYTF
TGCGCCAGCAGCTTGGTGGAGGGGGCGCGTGGCTACACCTTC
>-|9|TRBJ1-1|TRBV29-1|-
CSQGPEAFF
TGCAGTCAGGGTCCTGAAGCTTTCTTT
>-|15|TRBJ1-5|TRBV15|-
CATSRDWGGNQPQHF
TGTGCCACCAGCAGAGATTGGGGGGGCAATCAGCCCCAGCATTTT
>TRBD2|15|TRBJ2-7|TRBV7-2|-
CASSPSAGTGYEQYF
TGTGCCAGCAGCCCATCAGCGGGAACCGGTTACGAGCAGTACTTC
>-|12|TRBJ1-4|TRBV27|once
CASSFANEKLFF
TGTGCCAGCAGTTTTGCTAATGAAAAACTGTTTTTT
>TRBD2|16|TRBJ2-2|TRBV6-6|-
CASSYFGLAETGELFF
TGTGCCAGCAGTTACTTCGGCCTAGCGGAGACCGGGGAGCTGTTTTTT
>-|16|TRBJ1-2|TRBV7-2|-
CASSLAHGQFNYGYTF
TGTGCCAGCAGCTTAGCGCATGGACAGTTCAACTATGGCTACACCTTC
>TRBD1|21|TRBJ2-7|TRBV6-1|-
CASSEAAVGRGQFVSAYEQYF
TGTGCCAGCAGTGAAGCTGCGGTAGGCAGGGGGCAATTCGTTTCAGCCTACGAGCAGTACTTC
>-|11|TRBJ2-7|TRBV7-9|once
CASSSGAMIYF
TGTGCCAGCAGCTCCGGTGCCATGATCTACTTC
>TRBD2|16|TRBJ2-1|TRBV27|once
CASSVFAGGHSNEQFF
TGTGCCAGCAGTGTATTTGCGGGAGGGCATTCCAATGAGCAGTTCTTC
>-|15|TRBJ1-5|TRBV6-1|-
CASSDEFYSNQPQHF
TGTGCCAGCAGTGATGAGTTTTATAGCAATCAGCCCCAGCATTTT
>TRBD2|15|TRBJ2-1|TRBV18|once
CASISGTSIHNEQFF
TGTGCCAGCATTAGTGGGACTAGCATCCACAATGAGCAGTTCTTC